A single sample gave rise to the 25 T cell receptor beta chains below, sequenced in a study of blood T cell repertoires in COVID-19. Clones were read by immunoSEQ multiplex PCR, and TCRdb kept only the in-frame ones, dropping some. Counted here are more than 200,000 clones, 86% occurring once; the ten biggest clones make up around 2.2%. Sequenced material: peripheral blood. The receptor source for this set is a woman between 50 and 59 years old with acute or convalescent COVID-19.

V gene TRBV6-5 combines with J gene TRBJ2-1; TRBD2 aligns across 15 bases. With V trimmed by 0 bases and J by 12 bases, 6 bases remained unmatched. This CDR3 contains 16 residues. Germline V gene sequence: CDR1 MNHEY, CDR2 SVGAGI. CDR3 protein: CASSYSMGLAGGLQFF. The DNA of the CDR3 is TGTGCCAGCAGTTACTCCATGGGACTAGCGGGGGGTCTGCAGTTCTTC.

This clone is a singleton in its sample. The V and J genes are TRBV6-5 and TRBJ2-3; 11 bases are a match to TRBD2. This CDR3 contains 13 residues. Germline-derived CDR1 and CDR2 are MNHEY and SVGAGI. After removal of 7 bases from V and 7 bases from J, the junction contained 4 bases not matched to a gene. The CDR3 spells CASIAGGLNTQYF. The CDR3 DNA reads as TGTGCCAGCATAGCGGGAGGGCTGAATACGCAGTATTTT.

CDR3: CASSPHLGAVQETQYF. In DNA, the CDR3 is TGTGCCAGCAGCCCGCACCTAGGGGCGGTGCAAGAGACCCAGTACTTC. The chain recombines TRBV7-2 with TRBJ2-5, with D perhaps matching TRBD1 (5 bases). V was trimmed by 5 bases and J by 2 bases, leaving 18 bases between them. Germline V gene lookup returns CDR1 SGHTA and CDR2 FQGNSA. The CDR3 covers 16 residues.

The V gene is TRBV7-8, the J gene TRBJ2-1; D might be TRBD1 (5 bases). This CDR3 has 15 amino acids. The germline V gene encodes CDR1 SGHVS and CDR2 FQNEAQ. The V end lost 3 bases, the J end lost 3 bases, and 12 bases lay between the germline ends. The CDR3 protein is CASSLGQLIYNEQFF. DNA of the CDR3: TGTGCCAGCAGCTTGGGGCAGTTGATCTACAATGAGCAGTTCTTC.

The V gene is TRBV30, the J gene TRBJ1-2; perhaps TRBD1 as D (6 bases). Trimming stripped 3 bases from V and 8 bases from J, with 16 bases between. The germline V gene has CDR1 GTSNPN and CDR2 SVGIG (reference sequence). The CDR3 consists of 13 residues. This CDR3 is CAWSPSTGWGYTF. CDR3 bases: TGTGCCTGGAGCCCCTCAACAGGGTGGGGCTACACCTTC.

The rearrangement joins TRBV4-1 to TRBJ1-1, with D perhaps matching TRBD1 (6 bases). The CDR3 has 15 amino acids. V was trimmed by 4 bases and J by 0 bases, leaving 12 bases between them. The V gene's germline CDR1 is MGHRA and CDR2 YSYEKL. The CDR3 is CASSPLRTVNTEAFF. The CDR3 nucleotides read TGCGCCAGCAGCCCCCTCCGGACAGTGAACACTGAAGCTTTCTTT.

In DNA form, the CDR3 reads TGTGCCAGCAGTGACAGCGGGAGGTTTTCAGATACGCAGTATTTT. This codes for CASSDSGRFSDTQYF. V usage is TRBV25-1 and J usage is TRBJ2-3, with TRBD2 matching over 9 bases. The CDR3 has 15 amino acids. The J segment lost 4 bases and the V segment lost 3 bases, leaving 5 bases of the junction unmatched. CDR1 is MGHDK, CDR2 SYGVNS, per germline.

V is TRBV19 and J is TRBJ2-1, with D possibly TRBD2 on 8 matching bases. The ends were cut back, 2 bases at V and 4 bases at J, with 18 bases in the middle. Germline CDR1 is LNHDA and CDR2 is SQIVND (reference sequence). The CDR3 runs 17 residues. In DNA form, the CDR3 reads TGTGCCAGTAGTATACACAGGGGCGGGGGGTTGTACAATGAGCAGTTCTTC. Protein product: CASSIHRGGGLYNEQFF.

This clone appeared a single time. CDR3 sequence: CASSQDGRGTSYF. For the CDR3, the DNA is TGTGCCAGCAGCCAAGATGGGCGGGGTACGTCGTATTTT. The rearrangement links TRBV4-2 to TRBJ2-3; weak D call: TRBD2 (6 bases). The CDR3 is made up of 13 amino acids. The germline CDR1 and CDR2 sequences are LGHNA and YNFKEQ. V gave up 0 bases and J gave up 14 bases, with 15 bases separating them.

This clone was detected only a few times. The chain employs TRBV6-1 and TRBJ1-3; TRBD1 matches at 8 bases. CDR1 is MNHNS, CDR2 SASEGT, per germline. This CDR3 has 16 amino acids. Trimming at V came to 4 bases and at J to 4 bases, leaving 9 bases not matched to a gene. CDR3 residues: CASSVDRALSGNTIYF. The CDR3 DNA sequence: TGTGCCAGCAGTGTGGACAGGGCGCTATCCGGAAACACCATATATTTT.

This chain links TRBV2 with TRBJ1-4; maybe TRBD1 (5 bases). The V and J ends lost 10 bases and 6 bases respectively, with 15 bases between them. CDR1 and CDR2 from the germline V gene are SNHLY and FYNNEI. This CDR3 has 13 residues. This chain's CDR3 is CATQGGVYEKLFF. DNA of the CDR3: TGTGCCACCCAGGGAGGGGTGTATGAAAAACTGTTTTTT.

CDR3 DNA: TGCGCCAGCAGTGATTGGGGAGGCCAGCCCCAGCATTTT. Its protein is CASSDWGGQPQHF. The rearrangement links TRBV10-2 to TRBJ1-5; D is undetermined. CDR1 WSHSY and CDR2 SAAADI come from the germline V gene. Trimming took 3 bases from V and 7 from J, leaving 10 bases between them. This CDR3 contains 13 residues.

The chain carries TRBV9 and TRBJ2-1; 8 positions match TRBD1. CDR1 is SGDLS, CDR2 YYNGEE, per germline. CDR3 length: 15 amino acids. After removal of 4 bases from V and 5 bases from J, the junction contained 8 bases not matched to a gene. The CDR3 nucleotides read TGTGCCAGCAGCCCCTATGGACAGGGTAACAATGAGCAGTTCTTC. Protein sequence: CASSPYGQGNNEQFF.

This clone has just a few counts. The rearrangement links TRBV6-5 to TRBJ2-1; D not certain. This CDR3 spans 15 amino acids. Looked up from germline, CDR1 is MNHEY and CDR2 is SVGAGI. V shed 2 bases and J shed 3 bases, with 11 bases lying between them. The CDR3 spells CASSYGSAGYNEQFF. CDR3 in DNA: TGTGCCAGCAGTTACGGTTCCGCAGGCTACAATGAGCAGTTCTTC.

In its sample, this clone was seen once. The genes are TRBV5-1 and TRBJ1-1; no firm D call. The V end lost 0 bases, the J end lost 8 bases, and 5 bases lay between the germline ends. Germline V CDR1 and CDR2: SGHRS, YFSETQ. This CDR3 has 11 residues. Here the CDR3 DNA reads TGCGCCAGCAGCTTGGACAGCGAAGCTTTCTTT. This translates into CASSLDSEAFF.

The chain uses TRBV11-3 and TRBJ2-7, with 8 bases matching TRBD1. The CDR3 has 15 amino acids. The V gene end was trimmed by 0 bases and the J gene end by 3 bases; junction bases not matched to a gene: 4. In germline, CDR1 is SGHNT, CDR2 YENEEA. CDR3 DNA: TGTGCCAGCAGCTTAGACGACAGGGGCCTCTACGAGCAGTACTTC. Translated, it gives CASSLDDRGLYEQYF.

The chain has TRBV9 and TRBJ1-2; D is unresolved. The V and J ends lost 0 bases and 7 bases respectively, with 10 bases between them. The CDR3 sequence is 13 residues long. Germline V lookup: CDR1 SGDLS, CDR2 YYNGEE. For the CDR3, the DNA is TGTGCCAGCAGCGTAGGCGAAATCTCTGGCTACACCTTC. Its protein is CASSVGEISGYTF.

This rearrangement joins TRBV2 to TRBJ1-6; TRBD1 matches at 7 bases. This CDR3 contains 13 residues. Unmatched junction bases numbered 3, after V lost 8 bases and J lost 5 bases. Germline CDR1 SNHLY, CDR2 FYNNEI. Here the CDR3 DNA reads TGTGCCAGCGGGACAGAGAATAATTCACCCCTCCACTTT. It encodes CASGTENNSPLHF.

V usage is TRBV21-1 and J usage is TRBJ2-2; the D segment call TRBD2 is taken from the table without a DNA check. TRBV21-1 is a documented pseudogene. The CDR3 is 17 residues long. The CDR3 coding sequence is TGTGCCAGCAGCAAAGGGGCCGAAGGTCGGGGCACCGGGGAGCTGTTTTTT. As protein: CASSKGAEGRGTGELFF.

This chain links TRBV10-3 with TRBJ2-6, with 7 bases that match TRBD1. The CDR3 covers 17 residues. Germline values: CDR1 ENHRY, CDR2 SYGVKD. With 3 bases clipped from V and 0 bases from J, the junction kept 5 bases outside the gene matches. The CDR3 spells CAISDPGGYSGANVLTF. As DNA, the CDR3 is TGTGCCATCAGTGACCCAGGGGGTTACTCTGGGGCCAACGTCCTGACTTTC.

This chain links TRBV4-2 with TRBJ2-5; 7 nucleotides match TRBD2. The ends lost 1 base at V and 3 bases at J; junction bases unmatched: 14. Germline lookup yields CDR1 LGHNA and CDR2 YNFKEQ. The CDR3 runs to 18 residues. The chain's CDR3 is CASSQGVGVAGPKETQYF. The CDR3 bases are TGTGCCAGCAGCCAAGGGGTCGGGGTAGCGGGCCCAAAAGAGACCCAGTACTTC.

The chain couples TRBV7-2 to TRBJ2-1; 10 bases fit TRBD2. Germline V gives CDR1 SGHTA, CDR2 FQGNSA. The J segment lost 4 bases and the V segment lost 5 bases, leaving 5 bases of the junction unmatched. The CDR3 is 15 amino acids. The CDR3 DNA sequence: TGTGCCAGCAGCAGTAGCGGGAGGTTGTACAATGAGCAGTTCTTC. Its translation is CASSSSGRLYNEQFF.

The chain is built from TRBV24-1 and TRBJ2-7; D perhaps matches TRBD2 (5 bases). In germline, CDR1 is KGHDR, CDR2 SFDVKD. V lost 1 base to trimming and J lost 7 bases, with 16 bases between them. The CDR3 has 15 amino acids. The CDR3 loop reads CATSDFDLAVGEQYF. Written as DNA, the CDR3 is TGTGCCACCAGTGATTTTGACCTAGCAGTAGGGGAGCAGTACTTC.

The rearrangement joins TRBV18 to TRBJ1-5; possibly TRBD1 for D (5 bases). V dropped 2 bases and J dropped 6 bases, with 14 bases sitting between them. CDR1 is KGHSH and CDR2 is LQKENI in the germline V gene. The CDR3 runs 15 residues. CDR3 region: CASSPSGWGGQPQHF. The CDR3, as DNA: TGTGCCAGCTCACCATCAGGCTGGGGCGGTCAGCCCCAGCATTTT.

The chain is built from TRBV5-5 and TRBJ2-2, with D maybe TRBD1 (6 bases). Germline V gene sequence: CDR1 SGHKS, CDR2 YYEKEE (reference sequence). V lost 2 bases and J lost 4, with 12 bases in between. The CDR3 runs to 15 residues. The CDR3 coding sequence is TGTGCCAGCAGCTTACAGGGATATGGCACCGGGGAGCTGTTTTTT. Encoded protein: CASSLQGYGTGELFF.